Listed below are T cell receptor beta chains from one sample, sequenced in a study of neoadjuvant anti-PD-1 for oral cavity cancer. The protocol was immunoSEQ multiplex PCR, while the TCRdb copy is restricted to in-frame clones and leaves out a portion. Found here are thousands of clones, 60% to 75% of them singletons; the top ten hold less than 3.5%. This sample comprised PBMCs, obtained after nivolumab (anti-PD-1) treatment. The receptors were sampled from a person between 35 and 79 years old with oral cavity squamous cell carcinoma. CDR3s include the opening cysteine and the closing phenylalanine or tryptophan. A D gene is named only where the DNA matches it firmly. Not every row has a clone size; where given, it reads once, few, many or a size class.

CAISVGEQPQHF | TGTGCCATCAGTGTGGGGGAACAGCCCCAGCATTTT | - | TRBV10-3 | - | TRBJ1-5
CASSPGQVAYEQYF | TGCGCCAGCAGCCCCGGACAGGTTGCCTACGAGCAGTACTTC | - | TRBV10-1 | TRBD1 | TRBJ2-7
CASSLGGSGTDTQYF | TGTGCCAGCAGCTTGGGAGGGAGTGGAACGGATACGCAGTATTTT | - | TRBV5-6 | - | TRBJ2-3
CASSARLAGGQETQYF | TGTGCCAGCAGCGCCAGACTAGCGGGGGGCCAAGAGACCCAGTACTTC | - | TRBV11-3 | TRBD2 | TRBJ2-5
CASSYYTGSGNTIYF | TGTGCCAGCAGTTACTACACAGGCTCTGGAAACACCATATATTTT | once | TRBV6-5 | - | TRBJ1-3
CASGVRAQETQYF | TGTGCCAGCGGGGTCCGGGCACAAGAGACCCAGTACTTC | - | TRBV6-1 | - | TRBJ2-5
CASSTPPGQGNGGYTF | TGTGCCAGTAGTACCCCTCCGGGACAGGGAAACGGTGGCTACACCTTC | - | TRBV19 | TRBD1 | TRBJ1-2
CASSLDDSTSHGYTF | TGTGCCAGCAGCTTAGACGACAGCACTAGCCATGGCTACACCTTC | - | TRBV7-2 | - | TRBJ1-2
CASSSQTNTEAFF | TGTGCCAGTAGTTCACAGACGAACACTGAAGCTTTCTTT | - | TRBV19 | - | TRBJ1-1
CASSGGVGDRKQFF | TGTGCCAGCAGCGGGGGAGTGGGGGACAGAAAGCAGTTCTTC | - | TRBV5-6 | TRBD1 | TRBJ2-1
CASRTGFDEQFF | TGTGCCAGCAGGACAGGGTTCGATGAGCAGTTCTTC | - | TRBV2 | TRBD1 | TRBJ2-1
CSAQVATKEETQYF | TGCAGCGCCCAGGTAGCCACGAAAGAAGAGACCCAGTACTTC | - | TRBV29-1 | - | TRBJ2-5
CASSSKRGRETQYF | TGTGCCAGCAGCTCCAAGCGGGGCCGAGAGACCCAGTACTTC | - | TRBV5-4 | TRBD2 | TRBJ2-5
CASSRGQSNQPQHF | TGTGCCAGCAGCCGTGGACAGAGCAATCAGCCCCAGCATTTT | - | TRBV5-6 | - | TRBJ1-5
CASSEALWGSGELFF | TGTGCCAGCAGTGAAGCCCTGTGGGGGTCCGGGGAGCTGTTTTTT | - | TRBV6-1 | - | TRBJ2-2
CASTRDRSASPLHF | TGTGCCAGCACTCGGGACAGATCTGCTTCACCCCTCCACTTT | - | TRBV28 | TRBD1 | TRBJ1-6
CASSLDTPAAEVEAFF | TGCGCCAGCAGCTTGGATACACCTGCCGCGGAGGTTGAAGCTTTCTTT | - | TRBV5-1 | - | TRBJ1-1
CASSPRDGWEQYF | TGTGCCAGCAGCCCCCGGGACGGATGGGAGCAGTACTTC | - | TRBV5-5 | - | TRBJ2-7
CASSLTGDGYTF | TGTGCCAGCAGCTTGACAGGGGATGGCTACACCTTC | few | TRBV13 | TRBD1 | TRBJ1-2
CASSLGASAVNTEAFF | TGTGCCAGCAGCTTAGGGGCGTCGGCGGTGAACACTGAAGCTTTCTTT | - | TRBV7-2 | - | TRBJ1-1
CAISEEVQGAYNSPLHF | TGTGCCATCAGTGAAGAGGTACAAGGGGCCTATAATTCACCCCTCCACTTT | - | TRBV10-3 | - | TRBJ1-6
CASSEAVEAFF | TGTGCCAGCAGTGAAGCGGTAGAAGCTTTCTTT | - | TRBV6-1 | - | TRBJ1-1
CASSLGTGGGEQYF | TGTGCCAGCAGCTTAGGGACAGGGGGAGGAGAGCAGTACTTC | - | TRBV11-3 | TRBD1 | TRBJ2-7
CASSQYPSNPETQYF | TGCGCCAGCAGCCAATACCCAAGCAACCCGGAGACCCAGTACTTC | - | TRBV4-1 | - | TRBJ2-5
CASSLEDSPLHF | TGTGCCAGCAGCTTGGAGGATTCACCCCTCCACTTT | - | TRBV5-6 | - | TRBJ1-6
CASSDQGTGNEKLFF | TGTGCCAGCAGTGATCAGGGTACCGGTAATGAAAAACTGTTTTTT | - | TRBV25-1 | - | TRBJ1-4
CASSLGADEAFF | TGCGCCAGCAGCTTGGGGGCAGATGAAGCTTTCTTT | - | TRBV5-1 | - | TRBJ1-1
CASSRYHIGGEQFF | TGTGCCAGTAGTAGGTACCACATCGGGGGTGAGCAGTTCTTC | - | TRBV19 | - | TRBJ2-1
CASSEAEAFF | TGTGCCAGCAGTGAAGCGGAAGCTTTCTTT | - | TRBV6-1 | - | TRBJ1-1
CASSLDQGPGELFF | TGCGCCAGCAGCTTGGATCAGGGGCCCGGGGAGCTGTTTTTT | - | TRBV5-1 | - | TRBJ2-2
CSVVAGPNYEQYF | TGCAGCGTTGTCGCGGGGCCCAACTACGAGCAGTACTTC | once | TRBV29-1 | - | TRBJ2-7
CASSGGQGNQPQHF | TGTGCCAGCAGCGGGGGACAGGGCAATCAGCCCCAGCATTTT | - | TRBV5-8 | TRBD1 | TRBJ1-5
CASSYSQGNAFF | TGTGCCAGCAGTTACTCTCAGGGGAATGCTTTCTTT | - | TRBV6-6 | - | TRBJ1-1
CASSLSGEYSGNTIYF | TGCGCCAGCAGCTTGTCGGGCGAGTACTCTGGAAACACCATATATTTT | - | TRBV5-1 | - | TRBJ1-3
CATGRRGRDTGELFF | TGTGCCACCGGGCGACGGGGCCGGGACACCGGGGAGCTGTTTTTT | few | TRBV19 | - | TRBJ2-2
CASSSGLDTDTQYF | TGTGCCAGCAGTTCCGGACTAGACACAGATACGCAGTATTTT | once | TRBV5-6 | TRBD2 | TRBJ2-3
CASSQTGTYYYNSPLHF | TGCGCCAGCAGCCAAACCGGGACATACTATTATAATTCACCCCTCCACTTT | - | TRBV4-1 | - | TRBJ1-6
CASGSLAGGQNTQYF | TGTGCCAGCGGTAGCTTAGCGGGGGGGCAAAATACGCAGTATTTT | - | TRBV6-1 | TRBD2 | TRBJ2-3
CAWSVPRIQRMNTEAFF | TGTGCCTGGAGTGTTCCCCGGATCCAGAGGATGAACACTGAAGCTTTCTTT | few | TRBV30 | - | TRBJ1-1
CASSLLAGAGDTQYF | TGTGCCAGCAGTTTACTAGCGGGGGCAGGGGATACGCAGTATTTT | - | TRBV7-8 | TRBD2 | TRBJ2-3
CASLAGGLGTDTQYF | TGCGCCAGCTTAGCGGGGGGGCTGGGCACAGATACGCAGTATTTT | - | TRBV5-1 | TRBD2 | TRBJ2-3
CASSLEVVGTQYF | TGTGCCAGCAGCTTAGAAGTGGTGGGGACGCAGTATTTT | - | TRBV7-2 | - | TRBJ2-3
CASSDGQATYEQYF | TGTGCCAGCAGCGACGGACAGGCAACCTACGAGCAGTACTTC | - | TRBV7-8 | TRBD1 | TRBJ2-7
CASTQARDYGYTF | TGTGCCAGCACACAGGCTAGGGACTATGGCTACACCTTC | few | TRBV6-6 | - | TRBJ1-2
CASSDGGQPQHF | TGTGCCAGCAGTGACGGGGGTCAGCCCCAGCATTTT | - | TRBV25-1 | - | TRBJ1-5
CASTRARGAGGYTF | TGTGCCAGCACCCGGGCGAGGGGGGCCGGAGGCTACACCTTC | - | TRBV2 | - | TRBJ1-2
CASSYGTGNSPLHF | TGTGCCAGCAGTTACGGGACAGGGAATTCACCCCTCCACTTT | - | TRBV5-5 | TRBD1 | TRBJ1-6
CASSSPQGASNEKLFF | TGTGCCAGCAGTTCCCCTCAGGGCGCCTCTAATGAAAAACTGTTTTTT | - | TRBV28 | - | TRBJ1-4
CASSVVVAGGSDTQYF | TGTGCCAGCAGCGTAGTGGTAGCGGGGGGGTCAGATACGCAGTATTTT | once | TRBV9 | TRBD2 | TRBJ2-3